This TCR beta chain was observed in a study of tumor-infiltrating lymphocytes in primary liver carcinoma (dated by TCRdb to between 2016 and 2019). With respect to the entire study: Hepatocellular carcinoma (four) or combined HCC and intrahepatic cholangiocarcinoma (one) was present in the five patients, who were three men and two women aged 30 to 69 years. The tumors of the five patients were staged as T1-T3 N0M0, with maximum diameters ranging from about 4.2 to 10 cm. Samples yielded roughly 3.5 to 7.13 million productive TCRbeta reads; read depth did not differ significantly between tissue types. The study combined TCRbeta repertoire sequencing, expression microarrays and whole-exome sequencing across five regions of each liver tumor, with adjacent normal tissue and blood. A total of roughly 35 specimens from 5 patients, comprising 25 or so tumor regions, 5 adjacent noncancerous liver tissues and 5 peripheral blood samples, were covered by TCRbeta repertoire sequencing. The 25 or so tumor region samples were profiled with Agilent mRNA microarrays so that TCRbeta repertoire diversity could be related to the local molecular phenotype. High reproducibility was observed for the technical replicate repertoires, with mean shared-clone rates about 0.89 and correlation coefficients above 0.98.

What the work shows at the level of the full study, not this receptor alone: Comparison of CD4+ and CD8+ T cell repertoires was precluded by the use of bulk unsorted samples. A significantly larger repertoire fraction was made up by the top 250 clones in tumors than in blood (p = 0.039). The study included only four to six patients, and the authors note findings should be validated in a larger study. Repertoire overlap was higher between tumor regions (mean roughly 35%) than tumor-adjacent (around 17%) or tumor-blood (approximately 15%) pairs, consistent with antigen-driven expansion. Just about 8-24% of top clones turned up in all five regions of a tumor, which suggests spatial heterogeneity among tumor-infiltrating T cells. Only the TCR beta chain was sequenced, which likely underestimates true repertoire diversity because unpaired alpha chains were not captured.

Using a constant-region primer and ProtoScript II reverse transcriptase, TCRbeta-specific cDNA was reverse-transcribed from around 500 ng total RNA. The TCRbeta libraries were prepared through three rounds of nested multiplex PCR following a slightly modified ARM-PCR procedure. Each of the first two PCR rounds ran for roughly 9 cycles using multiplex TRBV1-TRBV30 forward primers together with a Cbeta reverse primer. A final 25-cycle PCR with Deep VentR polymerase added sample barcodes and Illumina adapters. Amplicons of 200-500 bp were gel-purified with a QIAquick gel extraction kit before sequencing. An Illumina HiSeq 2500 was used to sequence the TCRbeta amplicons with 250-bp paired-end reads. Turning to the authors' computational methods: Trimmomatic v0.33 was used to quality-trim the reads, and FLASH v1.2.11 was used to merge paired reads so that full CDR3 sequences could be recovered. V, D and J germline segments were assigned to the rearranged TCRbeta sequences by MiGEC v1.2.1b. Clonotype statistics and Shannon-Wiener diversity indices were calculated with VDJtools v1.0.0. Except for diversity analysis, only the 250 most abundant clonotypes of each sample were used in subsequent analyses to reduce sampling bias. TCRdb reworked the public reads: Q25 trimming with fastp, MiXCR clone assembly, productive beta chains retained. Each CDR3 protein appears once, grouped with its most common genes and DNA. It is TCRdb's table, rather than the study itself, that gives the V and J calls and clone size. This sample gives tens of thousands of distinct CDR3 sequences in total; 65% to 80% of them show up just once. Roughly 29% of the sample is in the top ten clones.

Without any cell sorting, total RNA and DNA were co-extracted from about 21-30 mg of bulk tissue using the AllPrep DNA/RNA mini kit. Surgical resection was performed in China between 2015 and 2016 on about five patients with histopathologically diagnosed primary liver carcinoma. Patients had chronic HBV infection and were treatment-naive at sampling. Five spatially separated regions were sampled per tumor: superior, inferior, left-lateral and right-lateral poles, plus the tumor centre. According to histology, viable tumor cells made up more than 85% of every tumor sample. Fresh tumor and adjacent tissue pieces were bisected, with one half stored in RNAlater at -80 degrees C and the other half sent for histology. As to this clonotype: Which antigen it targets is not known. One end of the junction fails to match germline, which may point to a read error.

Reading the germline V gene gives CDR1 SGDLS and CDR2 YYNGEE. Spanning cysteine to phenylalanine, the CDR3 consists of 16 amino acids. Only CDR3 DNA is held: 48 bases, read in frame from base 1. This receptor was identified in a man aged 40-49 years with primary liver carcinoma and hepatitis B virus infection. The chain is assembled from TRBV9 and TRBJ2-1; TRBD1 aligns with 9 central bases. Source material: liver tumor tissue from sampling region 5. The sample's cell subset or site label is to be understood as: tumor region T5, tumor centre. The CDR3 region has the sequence CASSVHPGQGVGEQFF. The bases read TGTGCCAGCAGCGTCCACCCGGGACAGGGAGTGGGTGAGCAATTCTTC.